The source of this T cell receptor (beta chain) is a study of blood T cell repertoires in COVID-19. Study summary: Sites in the United States, Italy and Spain provided acute and convalescent COVID-19 samples. From T cells, B-cell-depleted T cells, or PBMCs came the material, which was cDNA or gDNA.

V lost 2 bases and J lost 4; bases outside the gene matches: 4. Germline lookup yields CDR1 MNHEY and CDR2 SMNVEV (reference sequence). The CDR3 sequence is 14 residues long. Authors' data handling: Estimated nucleated cell counts came from reference gene primer amplification. The table came from immunoSEQ multiplex PCR; TCRdb's copy has only in-frame clones and leaves some out. V and J calls and clone size come straight from that table; D and trimming were deduced from the DNA. The data contain 130,000 or so clones, 75% to 90% of them singletons. What was sequenced was peripheral blood. The source of this sequence is a man in his 60s with active or convalescent COVID-19. This rearrangement joins TRBV27 to TRBJ1-2, with 7 positions matching TRBD1. CDR3 amino acids: CASSLRSGGYGYTF. CDR3 sequence (DNA): TGTGCCAGCAGTTTACGGTCAGGGGGCTATGGCTACACCTTC.